The rows below give T cell receptor beta chains drawn from one sample of a study of beta chain features in type 1 diabetes. This table comes from immunoSEQ multiplex PCR, and its TCRdb copy is limited to in-frame clones, with some not included. The sample consists of about 220,000 clones, about a tenth of them appearing once. The sequencing input was central memory CD4+ T cells from blood. The origin of the receptors is a man in his late teens or twenties in good health. The conserved cysteine and the conserved F or W are not part of the CDR3 here. Each record gives: V gene, J gene, CDR3 protein.

v_gene: TRBV30; j_gene: TRBJ2-1; CDR3aa: AWTDRASYNEQF
v_gene: TRBV30; j_gene: TRBJ2-3; CDR3aa: AWSGTSGFTDTQY
v_gene: TRBV7-8; j_gene: TRBJ2-3; CDR3aa: ASSLGLAGGTQY
v_gene: TRBV5-6; j_gene: TRBJ2-1; CDR3aa: ASSVGGGRPYNEQF
v_gene: TRBV5-8; j_gene: TRBJ2-3; CDR3aa: ASSSGLSGADTQY
v_gene: TRBV7-3; j_gene: TRBJ2-2; CDR3aa: ASSLTLNTGELF
v_gene: TRBV9; j_gene: TRBJ2-1; CDR3aa: ASSVEAGSTYNEQF
v_gene: TRBV7-9; j_gene: TRBJ2-7; CDR3aa: ASSKQGIPYEQY
v_gene: TRBV9; j_gene: TRBJ1-5; CDR3aa: ASSVGAGAPFGNQPQH
v_gene: TRBV5-6; j_gene: TRBJ2-5; CDR3aa: ASSLTGEETQY
v_gene: TRBV7-2; j_gene: TRBJ2-5; CDR3aa: ASSILTGRGETQY
v_gene: TRBV30; j_gene: TRBJ2-1; CDR3aa: AWSMDYYNEQF
v_gene: TRBV29-1; j_gene: TRBJ1-1; CDR3aa: SVARTYEAF
v_gene: TRBV7-2; j_gene: TRBJ2-1; CDR3aa: ASSSLGSGRGNEQF
v_gene: TRBV30; j_gene: TRBJ2-3; CDR3aa: AWKDLRTSGTDTQY
v_gene: TRBV28; j_gene: TRBJ2-7; CDR3aa: ASSPSPPPEQY
v_gene: TRBV20-1; j_gene: TRBJ1-1; CDR3aa: SARKSTEAF
v_gene: TRBV2; j_gene: TRBJ2-5; CDR3aa: ASSSRETQY
v_gene: TRBV15; j_gene: TRBJ2-3; CDR3aa: ATSTRGPSTDTQY
v_gene: TRBV7-3; j_gene: TRBJ2-3; CDR3aa: ASSLAGVGPDTQY
v_gene: TRBV7-9; j_gene: TRBJ2-7; CDR3aa: ASSPDSHEQY
v_gene: TRBV12-2; j_gene: TRBJ1-1; CDR3aa: ASRSEAF
v_gene: TRBV6-1; j_gene: TRBJ2-5; CDR3aa: ASSESYGGLSGQETQY
v_gene: TRBV29-1; j_gene: TRBJ2-7; CDR3aa: SVRGGAYEQY
v_gene: TRBV30; j_gene: TRBJ2-1; CDR3aa: AWSVNGAEQF
v_gene: TRBV7-9; j_gene: TRBJ2-3; CDR3aa: ASSLSLSTDTQY
v_gene: TRBV4-1; j_gene: TRBJ2-4; CDR3aa: ASSPEREKHIQY
v_gene: TRBV27; j_gene: TRBJ2-7; CDR3aa: ASSASLAQERYEQY
v_gene: TRBV19; j_gene: TRBJ2-4; CDR3aa: ASSPGGFRAKNIQY
v_gene: TRBV25-1; j_gene: TRBJ2-7; CDR3aa: ASSGTSGRLLYEQY